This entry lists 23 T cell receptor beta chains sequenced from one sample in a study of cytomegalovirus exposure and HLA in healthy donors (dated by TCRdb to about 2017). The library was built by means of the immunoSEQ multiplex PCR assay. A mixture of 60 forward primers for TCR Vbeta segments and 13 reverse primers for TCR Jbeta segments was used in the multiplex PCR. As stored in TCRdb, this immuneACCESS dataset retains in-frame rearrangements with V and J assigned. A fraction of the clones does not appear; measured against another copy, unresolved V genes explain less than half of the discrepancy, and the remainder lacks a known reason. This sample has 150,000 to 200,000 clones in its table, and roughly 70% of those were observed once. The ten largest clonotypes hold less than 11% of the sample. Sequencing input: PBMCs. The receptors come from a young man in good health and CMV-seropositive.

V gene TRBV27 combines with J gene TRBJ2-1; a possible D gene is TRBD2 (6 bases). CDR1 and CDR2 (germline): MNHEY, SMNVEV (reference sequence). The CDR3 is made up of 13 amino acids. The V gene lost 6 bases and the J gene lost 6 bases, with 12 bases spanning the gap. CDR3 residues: CASRGLDFNEQFF. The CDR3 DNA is TGTGCCAGCAGGGGACTGGACTTCAATGAGCAGTTCTTC.

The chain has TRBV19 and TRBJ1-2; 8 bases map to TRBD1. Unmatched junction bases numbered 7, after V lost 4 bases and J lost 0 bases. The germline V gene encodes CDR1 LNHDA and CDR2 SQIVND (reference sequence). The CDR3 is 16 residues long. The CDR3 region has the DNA TGTGCCAGTAGTACCCCGGGACAGGCTCCTAACTATGGCTACACCTTC. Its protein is CASSTPGQAPNYGYTF.

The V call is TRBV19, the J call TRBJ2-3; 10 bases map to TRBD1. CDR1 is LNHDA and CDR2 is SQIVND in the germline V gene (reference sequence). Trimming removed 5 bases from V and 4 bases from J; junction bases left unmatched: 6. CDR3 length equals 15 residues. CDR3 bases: TGTGCCAGTAGTGATCCGGGACAGGGGCCAGATACGCAGTATTTT. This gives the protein CASSDPGQGPDTQYF.

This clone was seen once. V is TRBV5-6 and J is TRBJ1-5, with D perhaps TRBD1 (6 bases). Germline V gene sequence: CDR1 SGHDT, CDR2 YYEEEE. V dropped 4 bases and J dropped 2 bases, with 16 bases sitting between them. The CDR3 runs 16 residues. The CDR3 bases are TGTGCCAGCAGCCATTCTGGGGGCGGCGGCAATCAGCCCCAGCATTTT. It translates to CASSHSGGGGNQPQHF.

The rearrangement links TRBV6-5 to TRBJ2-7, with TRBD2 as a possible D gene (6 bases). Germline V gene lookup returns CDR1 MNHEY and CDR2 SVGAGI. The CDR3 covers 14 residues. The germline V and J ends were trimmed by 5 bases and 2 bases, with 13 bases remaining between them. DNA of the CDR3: TGTGCCAGCAGTGGGCGGGGTGGGGCCTACGAGCAGTACTTC. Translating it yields CASSGRGGAYEQYF.

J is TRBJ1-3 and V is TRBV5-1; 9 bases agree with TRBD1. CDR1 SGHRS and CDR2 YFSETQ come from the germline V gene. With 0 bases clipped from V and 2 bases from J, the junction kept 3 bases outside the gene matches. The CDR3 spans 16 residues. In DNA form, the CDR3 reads TGCGCCAGCAGCTTGGAGGGACAGGGACCTGGAAACACCATATATTTT. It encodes CASSLEGQGPGNTIYF.

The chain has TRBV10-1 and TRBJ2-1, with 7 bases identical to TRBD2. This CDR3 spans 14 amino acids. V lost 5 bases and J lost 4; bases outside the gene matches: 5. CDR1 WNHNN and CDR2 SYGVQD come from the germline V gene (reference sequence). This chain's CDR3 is CASSRDSGYNEQFF. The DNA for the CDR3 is TGCGCCAGCAGTAGGGATAGCGGGTACAATGAGCAGTTCTTC.

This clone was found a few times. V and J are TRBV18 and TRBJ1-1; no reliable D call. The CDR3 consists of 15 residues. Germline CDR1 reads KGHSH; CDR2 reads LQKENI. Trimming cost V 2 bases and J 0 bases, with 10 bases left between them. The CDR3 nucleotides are TGTGCCAGCTCACCAGGTCCCGTAGTGAACACTGAAGCTTTCTTT. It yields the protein CASSPGPVVNTEAFF.

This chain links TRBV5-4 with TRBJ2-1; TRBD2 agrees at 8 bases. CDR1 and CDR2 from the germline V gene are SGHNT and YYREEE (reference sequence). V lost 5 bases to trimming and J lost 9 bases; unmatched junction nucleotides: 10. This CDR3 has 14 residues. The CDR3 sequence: CASSSGTRTGEQFF. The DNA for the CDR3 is TGTGCCAGCAGTTCCGGGACTAGGACGGGTGAGCAGTTCTTC.

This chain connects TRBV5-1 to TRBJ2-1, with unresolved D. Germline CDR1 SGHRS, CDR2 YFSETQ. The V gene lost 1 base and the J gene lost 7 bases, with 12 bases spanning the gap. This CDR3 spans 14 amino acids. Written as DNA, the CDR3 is TGCGCCAGCAGCTTGCTGGCGGCAATTAATGAGCAGTTCTTC. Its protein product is CASSLLAAINEQFF.

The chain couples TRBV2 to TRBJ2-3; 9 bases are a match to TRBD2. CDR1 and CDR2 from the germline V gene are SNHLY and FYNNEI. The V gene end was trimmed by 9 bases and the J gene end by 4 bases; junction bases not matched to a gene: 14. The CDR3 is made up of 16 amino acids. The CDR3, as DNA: TGTGCCAGTGGCGTTAGCGGGAGTCATTGGGCAGATACGCAGTATTTT. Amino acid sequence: CASGVSGSHWADTQYF.

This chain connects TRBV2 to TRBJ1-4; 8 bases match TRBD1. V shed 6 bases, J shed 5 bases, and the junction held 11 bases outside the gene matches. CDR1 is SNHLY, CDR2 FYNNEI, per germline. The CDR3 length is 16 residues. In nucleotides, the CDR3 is TGTGCCAGCAGATTGGGAACGGACAGGGCCAATGAAAAACTGTTTTTT. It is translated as CASRLGTDRANEKLFF. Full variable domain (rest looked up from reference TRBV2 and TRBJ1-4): EPEVTQTPSHQVTQMGQEVILRCVPISNHLYFYWYRQILGQKVEFLVSFYNNEISEKSEIFDDQFSVERPDGSNFTLKIRSTKLEDSAMYFCASRLGTDRANEKLFFGSGTQLSVL.

The CDR3 DNA reads TGTGCCAGCAGTTTAGGAAACACAGGGTTCCCTGGAAACACCATATATTTT. Encoded protein: CASSLGNTGFPGNTIYF. The chain joins TRBV27 to TRBJ1-3, with D tentatively TRBD1 (6 bases). The CDR3 covers 17 residues. Germline V gene lookup returns CDR1 MNHEY and CDR2 SMNVEV (reference sequence). Deletions cut 2 bases from V and 2 bases from J, with 16 bases between.

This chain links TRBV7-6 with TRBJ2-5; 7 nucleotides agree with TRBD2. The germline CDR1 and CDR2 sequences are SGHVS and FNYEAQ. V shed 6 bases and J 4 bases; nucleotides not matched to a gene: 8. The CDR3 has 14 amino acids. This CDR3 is CASSLKLAIETQYF. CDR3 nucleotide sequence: TGTGCCAGCAGTTTGAAACTAGCGATAGAGACCCAGTACTTC.

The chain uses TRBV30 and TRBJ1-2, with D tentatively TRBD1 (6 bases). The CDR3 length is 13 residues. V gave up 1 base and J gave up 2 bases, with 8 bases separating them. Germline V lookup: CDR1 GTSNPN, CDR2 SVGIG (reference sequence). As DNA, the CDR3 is TGTGCCTGGAGTGAAGACAGGAACTATGGCTACACCTTC. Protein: CAWSEDRNYGYTF.

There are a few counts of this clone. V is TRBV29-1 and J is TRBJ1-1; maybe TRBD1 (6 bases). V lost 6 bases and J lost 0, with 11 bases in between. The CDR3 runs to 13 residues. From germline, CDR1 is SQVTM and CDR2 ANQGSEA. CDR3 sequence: CSVQGRMNTEAFF. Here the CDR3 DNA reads TGCAGCGTACAGGGACGGATGAACACTGAAGCTTTCTTT.

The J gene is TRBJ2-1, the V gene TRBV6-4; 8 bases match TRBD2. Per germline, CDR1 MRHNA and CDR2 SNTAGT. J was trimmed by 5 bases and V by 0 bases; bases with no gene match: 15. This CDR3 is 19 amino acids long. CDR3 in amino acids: CASSDSPSWREASHNEQFF. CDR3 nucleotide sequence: TGTGCCAGCAGTGACTCGCCCTCGTGGCGGGAGGCGTCTCACAATGAGCAGTTCTTC.

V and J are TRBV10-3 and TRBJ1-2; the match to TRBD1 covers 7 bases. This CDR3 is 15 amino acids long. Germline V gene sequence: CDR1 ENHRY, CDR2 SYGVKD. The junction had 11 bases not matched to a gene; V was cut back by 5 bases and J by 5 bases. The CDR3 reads CAISRSGTDNYGYTF. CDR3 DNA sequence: TGTGCCATCAGTAGATCCGGGACAGACAATTATGGCTACACCTTC.

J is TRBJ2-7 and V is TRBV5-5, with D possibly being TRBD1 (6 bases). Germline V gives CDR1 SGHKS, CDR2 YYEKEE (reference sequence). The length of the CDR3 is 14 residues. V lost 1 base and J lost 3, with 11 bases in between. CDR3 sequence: CASSLIQGNYEQYF. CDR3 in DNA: TGTGCCAGCAGCTTGATACAGGGCAACTACGAGCAGTACTTC.

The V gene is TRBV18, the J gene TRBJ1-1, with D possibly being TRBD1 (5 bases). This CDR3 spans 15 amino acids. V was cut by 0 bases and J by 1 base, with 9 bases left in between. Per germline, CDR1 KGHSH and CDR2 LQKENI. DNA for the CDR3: TGTGCCAGCTCACCACCGCAGGGCCAGAACACTGAAGCTTTCTTT. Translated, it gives CASSPPQGQNTEAFF.

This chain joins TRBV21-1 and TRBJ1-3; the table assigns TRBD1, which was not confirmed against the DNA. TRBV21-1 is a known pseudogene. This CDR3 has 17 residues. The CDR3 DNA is TGTGCCAGCAGCAAAGGGCAGGGCGAATACTCTGGAAACACCATATATTTT. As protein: CASSKGQGEYSGNTIYF.

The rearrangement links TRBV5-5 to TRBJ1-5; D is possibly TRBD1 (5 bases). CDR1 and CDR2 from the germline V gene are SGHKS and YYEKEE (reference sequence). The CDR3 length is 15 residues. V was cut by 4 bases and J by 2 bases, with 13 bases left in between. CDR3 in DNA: TGTGCCAGCAGCCCGGGACTTAGGGGCAATCAGCCCCAGCATTTT. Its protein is CASSPGLRGNQPQHF.

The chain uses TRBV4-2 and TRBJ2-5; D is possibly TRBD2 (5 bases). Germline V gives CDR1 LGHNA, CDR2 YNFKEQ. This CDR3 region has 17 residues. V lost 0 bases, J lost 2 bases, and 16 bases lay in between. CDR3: CASSQDLFGERQETQYF. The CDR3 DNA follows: TGTGCCAGCAGCCAAGATCTCTTTGGGGAGCGGCAAGAGACCCAGTACTTC.